The rows below give T cell receptor beta chains drawn from one sample of a study of shared clonotypes between healthy human individuals. The data were produced by immunoSEQ multiplex PCR, yet TCRdb's version contains in-frame clones alone and is incomplete. The table records about 2.3 million clones, about nine tenths of them present only once. Sequencing input: naive CD4+ T cells from PBMCs. The receptor set was obtained from a man aged 18 to 30 in good health. Some clones in this sample may be carry-over from other donors' samples. CDR3s include the opening cysteine and the closing phenylalanine or tryptophan. Each record gives: D gene, clone size, J gene, V gene, CDR3 protein, CDR3 DNA. D genes are given only for firm matches. Only some rows state a clone size, as once, few, many or a class for expanded clones.

D gene: TRBD1
clone size: NA
J gene: TRBJ1-2
V gene: TRBV25-1
CDR3 protein: CASSADRRPSGYTF
CDR3 DNA: TGTGCCAGCAGTGCGGACAGGCGGCCTTCCGGCTACACCTTC

D gene: NA
clone size: NA
J gene: TRBJ2-4
V gene: TRBV5-8
CDR3 protein: CASIYEGGAKNIQYF
CDR3 DNA: TGTGCCAGCATCTATGAGGGGGGAGCCAAAAACATTCAGTACTTC

D gene: TRBD2
clone size: NA
J gene: TRBJ2-1
V gene: TRBV18
CDR3 protein: CASSRNPGLAGGQGGEQFF
CDR3 DNA: TGTGCCAGCTCACGAAATCCGGGACTAGCGGGAGGCCAAGGGGGTGAGCAGTTCTTC

D gene: NA
clone size: NA
J gene: TRBJ2-3
V gene: TRBV27
CDR3 protein: CASSRNPIDTQYF
CDR3 DNA: TGTGCCAGCAGTCGAAACCCTATTGATACGCAGTATTTT

D gene: NA
clone size: NA
J gene: TRBJ1-5
V gene: TRBV5-5
CDR3 protein: CASSFRQEVLSNQPQHF
CDR3 DNA: TGTGCCAGCAGCTTTCGACAGGAGGTGCTAAGCAATCAGCCCCAGCATTTT

D gene: TRBD1
clone size: NA
J gene: TRBJ2-7
V gene: TRBV11-2
CDR3 protein: CASSLEGGGYEQYF
CDR3 DNA: TGTGCCAGCAGCTTAGAAGGGGGCGGGTACGAGCAGTACTTC

D gene: TRBD2
clone size: NA
J gene: TRBJ2-5
V gene: TRBV4-3
CDR3 protein: CASSQSLLRASGKETQYF
CDR3 DNA: TGCGCCAGCAGCCAAAGCCTTCTCCGGGCTAGCGGGAAAGAGACCCAGTACTTC

D gene: NA
clone size: NA
J gene: TRBJ1-1
V gene: TRBV30
CDR3 protein: CAWSPPGRLNTEAFF
CDR3 DNA: TGTGCCTGGAGCCCCCCCGGACGGCTGAACACTGAAGCTTTCTTT

D gene: NA
clone size: NA
J gene: TRBJ2-1
V gene: TRBV11-2
CDR3 protein: CASSLPYGGEQFF
CDR3 DNA: TGTGCCAGCAGCCTCCCCTACGGAGGTGAGCAGTTCTTC

D gene: TRBD1
clone size: NA
J gene: TRBJ2-1
V gene: TRBV5-1
CDR3 protein: CASSLGTGGLIYNEQFF
CDR3 DNA: TGCGCCAGCAGCTTGGGGACAGGGGGCTTAATCTACAATGAGCAGTTCTTC

D gene: TRBD2
clone size: NA
J gene: TRBJ2-3
V gene: TRBV7-2
CDR3 protein: CASSVSGSETDTQYF
CDR3 DNA: TGTGCCAGCAGCGTTAGCGGGAGTGAGACAGATACGCAGTATTTT

D gene: NA
clone size: NA
J gene: TRBJ1-2
V gene: TRBV6-5
CDR3 protein: CASNRDGLGDLGYTF
CDR3 DNA: TGTGCCAGCAATCGGGACGGACTCGGGGATCTTGGCTACACCTTC

D gene: NA
clone size: once
J gene: TRBJ1-4
V gene: TRBV7-8
CDR3 protein: CASSQIPGTREKLFF
CDR3 DNA: TGTGCCAGCAGCCAAATACCGGGAACTCGGGAAAAACTGTTTTTT

D gene: NA
clone size: once
J gene: TRBJ2-7
V gene: TRBV11-2
CDR3 protein: CASSDGEQYF
CDR3 DNA: TGTGCCAGCAGCGACGGGGAGCAGTACTTC

D gene: TRBD2
clone size: NA
J gene: TRBJ2-2
V gene: TRBV5-4
CDR3 protein: CASSRLAGLNTGELFF
CDR3 DNA: TGTGCCAGCAGCAGACTAGCGGGTTTGAACACCGGGGAGCTGTTTTTT

D gene: NA
clone size: NA
J gene: TRBJ2-2
V gene: TRBV7-9
CDR3 protein: CASSLRSGLSTGELFF
CDR3 DNA: TGTGCCAGCAGCTTAAGGTCTGGGCTGAGCACCGGGGAGCTGTTTTTT

D gene: TRBD1
clone size: NA
J gene: TRBJ2-7
V gene: TRBV18
CDR3 protein: CASSPYGTGTTYEQYF
CDR3 DNA: TGTGCCAGCTCACCATATGGGACAGGCACAACCTACGAGCAGTACTTC

D gene: NA
clone size: once
J gene: TRBJ1-2
V gene: TRBV18
CDR3 protein: CASSPGYGYTF
CDR3 DNA: TGTGCCAGCTCACCAGGGTACGGCTACACCTTC

D gene: NA
clone size: NA
J gene: TRBJ1-2
V gene: TRBV27
CDR3 protein: CASSSKNRASGYTF
CDR3 DNA: TGTGCCAGCAGTTCCAAAAACAGGGCGAGTGGCTACACCTTC

D gene: NA
clone size: NA
J gene: TRBJ2-1
V gene: TRBV11-2
CDR3 protein: CASSLRTGGDEQFF
CDR3 DNA: TGTGCCAGCAGCCTTCGGACAGGAGGGGATGAGCAGTTCTTC

D gene: NA
clone size: NA
J gene: TRBJ2-2
V gene: TRBV5-7
CDR3 protein: CASSQYKRGTGELFF
CDR3 DNA: TGTGCCAGCAGCCAATACAAACGGGGGACCGGGGAGCTGTTTTTT

D gene: NA
clone size: NA
J gene: TRBJ2-3
V gene: TRBV4-1
CDR3 protein: CASSQGGATDTQYF
CDR3 DNA: TGCGCCAGCAGCCAAGGGGGCGCCACAGATACGCAGTATTTT

D gene: TRBD2
clone size: NA
J gene: TRBJ2-7
V gene: TRBV27
CDR3 protein: CASRTFLAGADYEQYF
CDR3 DNA: TGTGCCAGCAGGACTTTCCTAGCGGGGGCTGACTACGAGCAGTACTTC

D gene: TRBD1
clone size: once
J gene: TRBJ2-1
V gene: TRBV12-5
CDR3 protein: CASGLTGGVEQFF
CDR3 DNA: TGTGCTAGTGGGCTCACAGGGGGCGTTGAGCAGTTCTTC

D gene: NA
clone size: few
J gene: TRBJ1-1
V gene: TRBV7-9
CDR3 protein: CASSSRMLNTEAFF
CDR3 DNA: TGTGCCAGCAGCTCCCGGATGTTGAACACTGAAGCTTTCTTT

D gene: TRBD2
clone size: once
J gene: TRBJ2-7
V gene: TRBV7-9
CDR3 protein: CASSSHSGTSGYEQYF
CDR3 DNA: TGTGCCAGCAGTTCCCACTCCGGGACTAGCGGCTACGAGCAGTACTTC